Each of the 25 T cell receptor beta chains below was sequenced from the same sample in a study of identical twins listed by TCRdb under 2016. To prepare the library, 5' RACE was applied. TCRdb names Illumina HiSeq 2000 as the instrument used. TCRdb handled the public reads itself, with Q25 trimming in fastp and clone calling in MiXCR, and kept productive beta chains. All rows with the same CDR3 protein become a single entry with the most common DNA and genes. The sample table lists under 900,000 distinct CDR3 sequences, 15% to 20% of them with a count of one. Together, the top ten hold about 12% of the sample. The same sample was also studied in work on T cells expressing NK-cell markers.

The sample consisted of PBMCs. The receptors were sampled from a woman under 30 in good health.

The chain has TRBV20-1 and TRBJ2-3, with 7 bases aligning to TRBD2. Germline V gene sequence: CDR1 DFQATT, CDR2 SNEGSKA (reference sequence). The CDR3 is 15 amino acids. Losses at the gene ends were 3 bases for V and 7 bases for J; bases not matched to a gene: 13. The CDR3 region is CSASGAGVVSYTQYF. The DNA of the CDR3 is TGCAGTGCTAGTGGTGCGGGAGTTGTTTCCTATACGCAGTATTTT.

A few counts support this clonotype. The chain joins TRBV5-1 to TRBJ2-5; no clear D gene. The CDR3 spans 13 residues. Between the trimmed V and J ends, which lost 4 bases and 4 bases, there was a span of 11 bases. The germline CDR1 and CDR2 sequences are SGHRS and YFSETQ. Written as DNA, the CDR3 is TGCGCCAGCAGCCCCCGAATTGTAGAGACCCAGTACTTC. Its translation: CASSPRIVETQYF.

A note on this clonotype: One junction end disagrees with the germline gene, perhaps due to a read error. This chain uses TRBV5-6 with TRBJ2-1; the D is unclear. This CDR3 has 11 amino acids. The V gene's germline CDR1 is SGHDT and CDR2 YYEEEE. The CDR3 loop is CARPPWDEQFF. Here the CDR3 DNA reads TGCGCCAGACCCCCCTGGGATGAGCAGTTCTTC.

This clonotype was seen only a few times. This chain joins TRBV6-1 and TRBJ2-7, with D possibly being TRBD2 (6 bases). CDR3 length: 13 residues. The V and J ends lost 6 bases and 2 bases respectively, with 11 bases between them. Germline-derived CDR1 and CDR2 are MNHNS and SASEGT. CDR3 DNA sequence: TGTGCCAGCAGAATTAGCGGCGCCTACGAGCAGTACTTC. Translating gives CASRISGAYEQYF.

The rearrangement links TRBV12-3 or TRBV12-4 to TRBJ2-3, with 7 bases fitting TRBD1. The CDR3 spans 14 residues. Germline trimming cut 5 bases from V and 4 bases from J; bases unmatched to any gene: 6. DNA of the CDR3: TGTGCCAGCAGTGACAGGGTTGGGCCAGATACGCAGTATTTT. Its protein product is CASSDRVGPDTQYF.

This clonotype was picked up a small number of times. The chain has TRBV14 and TRBJ2-7, with 8 bases that match TRBD1. The CDR3 is made up of 13 amino acids. Germline CDR1 reads SGHDN; CDR2 reads FVKESK. Unmatched junction bases numbered 2, after V lost 1 base and J lost 6 bases. The DNA of the CDR3 is TGTGCCAGCAGCCAAGGGGACAGGCTCGAGCAGTACTTC. Encoded protein: CASSQGDRLEQYF. Looking up the rest from reference TRBV14 and TRBJ2-7 gives the full variable domain: EAGVTQFPSHSVIEKGQTVTLRCDPISGHDNLYWYRRVMGKEIKFLLHFVKESKQDESGMPNNRFLAERTGGTYSTLKVQPAELEDSGVYFCASSQGDRLEQYFGPGTRLTVT.

The rearrangement links TRBV25-1 to TRBJ2-1; no definite D call. Trimming pared 1 base from V and 5 bases from J, leaving 12 bases between. This CDR3 spans 15 amino acids. CDR1 and CDR2 from the germline V gene are MGHDK and SYGVNS. CDR3 protein: CASSESAILNNEQFF. CDR3 nucleotides: TGTGCCAGCAGTGAATCGGCCATACTAAACAATGAGCAGTTCTTC.

J is TRBJ2-3 and V is TRBV20-1, with 7 bases identical to TRBD2. This CDR3 is 11 amino acids long. The germline gives CDR1 DFQATT, CDR2 SNEGSKA (reference sequence). The CDR3 bases are TGCAGCAGCGGGAACCCAGATACGCAGTATTTT. Its translation: CSSGNPDTQYF.

The chain employs TRBV20-1 and TRBJ2-3, with D perhaps TRBD1 (5 bases). This CDR3 comprises 13 residues. Trimming shortened V by 3 bases and J by 5 bases, and 12 bases separated the two germline ends. Germline V gene lookup returns CDR1 DFQATT and CDR2 SNEGSKA (reference sequence). This CDR3 is CSARAGSGDTQYF. The CDR3 DNA reads as TGCAGTGCTAGGGCAGGGTCGGGAGATACGCAGTATTTT.

The V call is TRBV20-1, the J call TRBJ2-3; 9 bases fit TRBD2. V lost 3 bases, J lost 2 bases, and 6 bases stayed unmatched. The CDR3 consists of 15 residues. CDR1 and CDR2 (germline): DFQATT, SNEGSKA (reference sequence). CDR3 in DNA: TGCAGTGCTAGCCTGGCGGGAGGGAACACAGATACGCAGTATTTT. Protein: CSASLAGGNTDTQYF.

This clonotype was observed a handful of times. This chain uses TRBV5-8 with TRBJ2-1; 10 bases map to TRBD2. The CDR3 has 16 amino acids. Germline CDR1 SGHTS, CDR2 YDEGEE. V lost 0 bases, J lost 7 bases, and 7 bases stayed unmatched. Here the CDR3 DNA reads TGTGCCAGCAGCTTGGTGCTGACTAGCGGGTCGAATGAGCAGTTCTTC. This sequence encodes CASSLVLTSGSNEQFF.

This clonotype was detected a few times. This sequence joins TRBV27 and TRBJ2-7; D remains ambiguous. The germline V gene has CDR1 MNHEY and CDR2 SMNVEV (reference sequence). The CDR3 spans 15 residues. V was clipped by 5 bases and J by 2 bases, with 16 bases between them. In DNA form, the CDR3 reads TGTGCCAGCAGTCACACCGGGCCTCAAACCTACGAGCAGTACTTC. This translates into CASSHTGPQTYEQYF.

This clonotype was recorded a few times. This sequence joins TRBV6-5 and TRBJ1-1; D call uncertain. The CDR3 covers 12 residues. CDR1 and CDR2 from the germline V gene are MNHEY and SVGAGI. The ends were cut back, 6 bases at V and 7 bases at J, with 12 bases in the middle. For the CDR3, the DNA is TGTGCCAGCAGCTCCTCAAGTAATGAAGCTTTCTTT. It translates to CASSSSSNEAFF.

The chain recombines TRBV15 with TRBJ1-5, with D tentatively TRBD1 (5 bases). Germline CDR1 is LNHNV and CDR2 is YYDKDF (reference sequence). The CDR3 loop spans 15 amino acids. V was cut by 3 bases and J by 3 bases, with 12 bases left in between. The CDR3 DNA reads as TGTGCCACCAGCAGCGAGACAGCTCTCAATCAGCCCCAGCATTTT. Protein product: CATSSETALNQPQHF. The full variable domain, its missing parts supplied by reference TRBV15 and TRBJ1-5, is DAMVIQNPRYQVTQFGKPVTLSCSQTLNHNVMYWYQQKSSQAPKLLFHYYDKDFNNEADTPDNFQSRRPNTSFCFLDIRSPGLGDTAMYLCATSSETALNQPQHFGDGTRLSIL.

This clonotype was picked up a small number of times. This chain connects TRBV20-1 to TRBJ2-5; D possibly matches TRBD1 or TRBD2 (5 bases each). Trimming removed 6 bases at V and 2 bases at J, with 7 bases between. This CDR3 is 11 amino acids long. The V gene's germline CDR1 is DFQATT and CDR2 SNEGSKA (reference sequence). CDR3 protein: CSAGEQETQYF. CDR3 bases: TGCAGTGCGGGGGAACAAGAGACCCAGTACTTC.

This clonotype has just a few counts. This sequence joins TRBV29-1 and TRBJ2-7; the D gene is possibly TRBD2 (5 bases). Germline V lookup: CDR1 SQVTM, CDR2 ANQGSEA. V was clipped by 7 bases and J by 6 bases, with 7 bases between them. The CDR3 has 9 amino acids. DNA for the CDR3: TGCAGCGGAGGGAGCGAGCAGTACTTC. This encodes CSGGSEQYF.

This clonotype came up a few times. The CDR3 region has the DNA TGTGCCAGCTGGCGTCCTGGGACTAGCGGCTACAATGAGCAGTTCTTC. This codes for CASWRPGTSGYNEQFF. The chain employs TRBV6-2 or TRBV6-3 and TRBJ2-1, with TRBD2 identical over 11 bases. Trimming took 8 bases from V and 3 from J; bases not matched to a gene: 9. This CDR3 region has 16 residues. Looked up from germline, CDR1 is MNHEY and CDR2 is SVGEGT.

This clonotype was observed a few times. The genes are TRBV15 and TRBJ1-1; unclear D gene. Germline V gene sequence: CDR1 LNHNV, CDR2 YYDKDF (reference sequence). Trimming pared 0 bases from V and 0 bases from J, leaving 8 bases between. There are 15 residues in the CDR3. CDR3 sequence: CATSREGRMNTEAFF. The CDR3 DNA follows: TGTGCCACCAGCAGAGAGGGCAGGATGAACACTGAAGCTTTCTTT.

As DNA, the CDR3 is TGTGCCAGCAGCTTAGGAAGCGATGAAAAACTGTTTTTT. It encodes CASSLGSDEKLFF. The chain has TRBV7-9 and TRBJ1-4; D remains unclear. Looked up from germline, CDR1 is SEHNR and CDR2 is FQNEAQ (reference sequence). The V gene lost 1 base and the J gene lost 6 bases, with 6 bases spanning the gap. The CDR3 is made up of 13 amino acids.

This rearrangement joins TRBV7-2 to TRBJ2-7; D is tentatively TRBD1 or TRBD2 (5 bases each). Trimming cost V 2 bases and J 5 bases, with 16 bases left between them. The CDR3 runs 15 residues. Germline values: CDR1 SGHTA, CDR2 FQGNSA. The CDR3 protein is CASSLTGTVTHEQYF. The DNA of the CDR3 is TGTGCCAGCAGCTTAACCGGGACGGTTACTCACGAGCAGTACTTC.

The CDR3 region is CSAARGLSTDTQYF. CDR3 bases: TGCAGCGCTGCACGGGGCCTATCCACAGATACGCAGTATTTT. This sequence joins TRBV29-1 and TRBJ2-3; D is possibly TRBD1 or TRBD2 (5 bases each). The length of the CDR3 is 14 residues. Germline values: CDR1 SQVTM, CDR2 ANQGSEA. The V end lost 7 bases, the J end lost 2 bases, and 16 bases lay between the germline ends.

This clonotype was counted a few times. The V call is TRBV20-1, the J call TRBJ1-3, with D hard to call. CDR3 length equals 14 residues. The V gene's germline CDR1 is DFQATT and CDR2 SNEGSKA (reference sequence). Trimming cost V 1 base and J 2 bases, with 9 bases left between them. The CDR3 reads CSARAQVPGNTIYF. The CDR3 DNA is TGCAGTGCTAGAGCCCAAGTCCCTGGAAACACCATATATTTT.

V gene TRBV10-3 combines with J gene TRBJ2-1; TRBD1 agrees at 9 bases. The trim removed 6 bases at V and 5 bases at J, leaving 5 bases unmatched. The CDR3 runs 14 residues. Germline V lookup: CDR1 ENHRY, CDR2 SYGVKD. The DNA of the CDR3 is TGTGCCATCAGCCGGGACAGGGAGAACAATGAGCAGTTCTTC. Translation: CAISRDRENNEQFF.

This clonotype has only a few counts. The CDR3 DNA sequence: TGTGCCAGCAGTGGAAACAGGGTGGCAGCCAAAAACATTCAGTACTTC. Amino acids: CASSGNRVAAKNIQYF. The gene calls are TRBV9 and TRBJ2-4; the D gene is possibly TRBD1 (6 bases). The CDR3 has 16 residues. Trimming pared 5 bases from V and 0 bases from J, leaving 15 bases between. CDR1 SGDLS and CDR2 YYNGEE come from the germline V gene.

This clonotype was counted only a few times. The chain uses TRBV12-3 or TRBV12-4 and TRBJ2-3; maybe TRBD1 (6 bases). CDR3 length: 16 residues. The V end was cut by 5 bases, the J end by 2 bases, with 17 bases between. CDR3 DNA: TGTGCCAGCAGTACTCGGACAGTTAGGGACACAGATACGCAGTATTTT. It translates to CASSTRTVRDTDTQYF.